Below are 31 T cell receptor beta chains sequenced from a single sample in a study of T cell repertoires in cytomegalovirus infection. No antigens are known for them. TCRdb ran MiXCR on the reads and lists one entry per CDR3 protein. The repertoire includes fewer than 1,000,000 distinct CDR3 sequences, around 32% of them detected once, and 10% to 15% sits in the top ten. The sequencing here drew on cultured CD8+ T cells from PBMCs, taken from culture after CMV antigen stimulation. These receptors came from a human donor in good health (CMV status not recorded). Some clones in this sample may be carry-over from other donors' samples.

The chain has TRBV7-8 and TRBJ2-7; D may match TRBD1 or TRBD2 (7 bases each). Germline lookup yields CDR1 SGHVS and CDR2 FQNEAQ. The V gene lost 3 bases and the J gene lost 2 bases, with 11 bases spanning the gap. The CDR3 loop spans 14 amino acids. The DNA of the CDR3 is TGTGCCAGCAGCTTCAGGGGGGGACCCTACGAGCAGTACTTC. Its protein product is CASSFRGGPYEQYF.

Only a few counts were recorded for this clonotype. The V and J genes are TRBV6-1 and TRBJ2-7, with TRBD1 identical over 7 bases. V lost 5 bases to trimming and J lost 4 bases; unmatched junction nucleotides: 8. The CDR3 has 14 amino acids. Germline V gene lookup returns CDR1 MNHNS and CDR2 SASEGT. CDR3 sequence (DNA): TGTGCCAGCAGTCCGACAGGGACCTTATACGAGCAGTACGTC. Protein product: CASSPTGTLYEQYV.

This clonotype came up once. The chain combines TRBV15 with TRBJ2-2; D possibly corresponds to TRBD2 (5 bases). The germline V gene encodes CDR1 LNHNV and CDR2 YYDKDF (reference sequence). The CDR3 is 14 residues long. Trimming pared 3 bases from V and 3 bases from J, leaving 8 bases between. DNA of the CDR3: TGTGCCACCAGCAGCGGGGAGTACACCGGGGAGCTGTTTTTT. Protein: CATSSGEYTGELFF.

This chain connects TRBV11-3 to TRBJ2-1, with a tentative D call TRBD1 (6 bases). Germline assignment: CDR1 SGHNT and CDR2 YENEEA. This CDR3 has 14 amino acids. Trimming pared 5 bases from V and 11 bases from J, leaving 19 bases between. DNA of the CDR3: TGTGCCAGCAGCAAGAGGGGACACCCGATGCAGCAGTTCTTC. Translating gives CASSKRGHPMQQFF.

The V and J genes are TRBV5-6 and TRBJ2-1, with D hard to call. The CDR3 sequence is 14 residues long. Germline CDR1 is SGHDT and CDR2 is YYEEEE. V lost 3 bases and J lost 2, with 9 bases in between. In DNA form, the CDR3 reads TGTGCCAGCAGCTCCCCTCTTACCTACAATGAGCAGTTCTTC. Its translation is CASSSPLTYNEQFF.

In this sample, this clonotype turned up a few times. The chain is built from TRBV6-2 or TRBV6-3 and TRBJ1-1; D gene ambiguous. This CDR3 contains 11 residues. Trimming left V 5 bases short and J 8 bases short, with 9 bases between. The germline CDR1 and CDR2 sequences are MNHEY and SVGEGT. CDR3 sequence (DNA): TGTGCCAGCAGTACCCCTAAAGAAGCTTTCTTT. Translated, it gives CASSTPKEAFF.

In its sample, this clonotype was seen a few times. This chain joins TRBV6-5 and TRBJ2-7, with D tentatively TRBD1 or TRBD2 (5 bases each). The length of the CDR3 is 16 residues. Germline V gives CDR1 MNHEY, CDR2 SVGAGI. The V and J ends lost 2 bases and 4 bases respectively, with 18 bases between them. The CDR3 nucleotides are TGTGCCAGCAGTTACCTGGGACCAGAGGGGTCTTACGAGCAGTACGTC. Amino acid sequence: CASSYLGPEGSYEQYV.

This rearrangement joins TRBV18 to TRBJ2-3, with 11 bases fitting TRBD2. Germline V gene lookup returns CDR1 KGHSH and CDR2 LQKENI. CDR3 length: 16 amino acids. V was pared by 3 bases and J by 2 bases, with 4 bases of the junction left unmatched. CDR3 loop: CASSPRLAGITDTQYF. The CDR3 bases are TGTGCCAGCTCACCCCGACTAGCGGGGATCACAGATACGCAGTATTTT.

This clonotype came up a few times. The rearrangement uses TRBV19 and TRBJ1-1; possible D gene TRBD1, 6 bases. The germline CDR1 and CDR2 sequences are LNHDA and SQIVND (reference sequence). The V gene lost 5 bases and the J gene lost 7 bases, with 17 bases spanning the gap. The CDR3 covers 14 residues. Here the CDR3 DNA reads TGTGCCAGTAGTCTTTCTGGGGACACCTTTGAAGCTTTCTTT. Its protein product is CASSLSGDTFEAFF.

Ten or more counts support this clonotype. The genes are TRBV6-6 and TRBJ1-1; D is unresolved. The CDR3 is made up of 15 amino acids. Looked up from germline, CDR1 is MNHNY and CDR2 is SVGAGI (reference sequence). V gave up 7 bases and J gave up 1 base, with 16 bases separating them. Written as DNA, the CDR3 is TGTGCCAGCAAAGAAGAGAGGCACAGGAACACTGAAGCTTTCTTT. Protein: CASKEERHRNTEAFF.

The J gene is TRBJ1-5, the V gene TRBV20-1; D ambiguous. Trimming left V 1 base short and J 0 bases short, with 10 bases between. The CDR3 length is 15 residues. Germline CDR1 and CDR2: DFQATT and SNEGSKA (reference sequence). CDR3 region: CSARVWGSSNQPQHF. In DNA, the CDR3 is TGCAGTGCTAGAGTGTGGGGAAGTAGCAATCAGCCCCAGCATTTT.

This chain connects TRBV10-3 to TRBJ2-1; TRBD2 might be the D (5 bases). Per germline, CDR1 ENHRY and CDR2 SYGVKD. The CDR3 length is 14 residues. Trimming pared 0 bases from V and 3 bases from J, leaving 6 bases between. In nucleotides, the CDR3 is TGTGCCATCAGTGAGTCGAGGGACTACAATGAGCAGTTCTTC. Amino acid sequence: CAISESRDYNEQFF.

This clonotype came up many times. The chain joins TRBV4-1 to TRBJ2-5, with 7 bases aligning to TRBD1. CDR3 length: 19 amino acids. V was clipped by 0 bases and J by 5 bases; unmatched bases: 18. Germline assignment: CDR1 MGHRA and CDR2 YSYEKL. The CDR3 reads CASSQDFGRGNLRGETQYF. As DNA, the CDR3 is TGCGCCAGCAGCCAAGATTTTGGCAGGGGGAACCTAAGAGGGGAGACCCAGTACTTC.

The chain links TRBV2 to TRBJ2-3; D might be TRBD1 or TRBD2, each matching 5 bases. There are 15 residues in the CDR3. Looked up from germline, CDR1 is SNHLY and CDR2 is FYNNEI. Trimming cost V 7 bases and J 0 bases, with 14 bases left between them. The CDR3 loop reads CASTAGTVSTDTQYF. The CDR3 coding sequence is TGTGCCAGCACTGCCGGGACGGTTAGCACAGATACGCAGTATTTT.

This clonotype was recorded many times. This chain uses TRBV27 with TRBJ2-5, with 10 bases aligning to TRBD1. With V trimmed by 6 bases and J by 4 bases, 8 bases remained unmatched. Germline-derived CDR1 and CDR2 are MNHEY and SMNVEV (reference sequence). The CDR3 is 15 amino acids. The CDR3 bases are TGTGCCAGCAGGAACCTCCGGGACAGGGGAGAGACCCAGTACTTC. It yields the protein CASRNLRDRGETQYF.

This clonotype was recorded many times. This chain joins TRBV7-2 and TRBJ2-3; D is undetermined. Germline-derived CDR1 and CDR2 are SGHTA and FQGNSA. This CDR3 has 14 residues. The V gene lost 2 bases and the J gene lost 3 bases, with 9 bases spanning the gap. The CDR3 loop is CASSLRRLTDTQYF. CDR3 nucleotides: TGTGCCAGCAGCTTAAGGCGGCTTACAGATACGCAGTATTTT.

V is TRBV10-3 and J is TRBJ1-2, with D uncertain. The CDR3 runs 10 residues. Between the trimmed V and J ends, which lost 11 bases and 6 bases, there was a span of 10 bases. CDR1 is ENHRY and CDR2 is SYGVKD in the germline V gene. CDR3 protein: CAAGADGYTF. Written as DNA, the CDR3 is TGTGCCGCGGGTGCTGATGGCTACACCTTC.

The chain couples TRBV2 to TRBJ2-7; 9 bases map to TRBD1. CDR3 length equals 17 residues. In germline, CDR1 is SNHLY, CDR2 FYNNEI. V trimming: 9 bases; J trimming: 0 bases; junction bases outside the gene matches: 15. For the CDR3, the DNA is TGTGCCAGGGAGGCGACAGGGGGGGATGATAGCTCCTACGAGCAGTACTTC. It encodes CAREATGGDDSSYEQYF. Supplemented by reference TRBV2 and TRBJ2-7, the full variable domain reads EPEVTQTPSHQVTQMGQEVILRCVPISNHLYFYWYRQILGQKVEFLVSFYNNEISEKSEIFDDQFSVERPDGSNFTLKIRSTKLEDSAMYFCAREATGGDDSSYEQYFGPGTRLTVT.

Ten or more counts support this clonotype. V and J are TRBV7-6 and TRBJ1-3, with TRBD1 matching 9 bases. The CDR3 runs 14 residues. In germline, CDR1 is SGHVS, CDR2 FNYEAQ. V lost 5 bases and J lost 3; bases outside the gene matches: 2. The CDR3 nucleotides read TGTGCCAGCAGCGTGGGACAGGGTGGAAACACCATATATTTT. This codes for CASSVGQGGNTIYF. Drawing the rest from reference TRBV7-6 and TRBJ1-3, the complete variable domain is GAGVSQSPRYKVTKRGQDVALRCDPISGHVSLYWYRQALGQGPEFLTYFNYEAQQDKSGLPNDRFSAERPEGSISTLTIQRTEQRDSAMYRCASSVGQGGNTIYFGEGSWLTVV.

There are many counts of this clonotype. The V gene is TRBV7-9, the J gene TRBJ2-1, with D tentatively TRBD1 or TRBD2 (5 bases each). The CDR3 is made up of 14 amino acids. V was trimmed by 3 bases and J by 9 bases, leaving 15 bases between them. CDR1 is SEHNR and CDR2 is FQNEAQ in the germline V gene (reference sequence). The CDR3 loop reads CASSFVGAVGEQFF. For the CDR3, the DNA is TGTGCCAGCAGCTTTGTCGGGGCGGTCGGTGAGCAGTTCTTC.

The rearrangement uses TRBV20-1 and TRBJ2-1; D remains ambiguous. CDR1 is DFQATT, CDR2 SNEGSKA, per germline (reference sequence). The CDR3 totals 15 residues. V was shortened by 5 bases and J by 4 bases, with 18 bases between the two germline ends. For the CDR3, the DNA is TGCAGTGCTCCGACCGGGCCCTACTTTTACAATGAGCAGTTCTTC. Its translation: CSAPTGPYFYNEQFF.

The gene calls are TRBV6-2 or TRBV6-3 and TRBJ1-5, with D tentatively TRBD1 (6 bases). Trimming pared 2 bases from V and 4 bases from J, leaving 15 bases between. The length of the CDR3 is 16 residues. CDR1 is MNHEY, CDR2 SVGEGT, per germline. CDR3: CASSYRWTAVNQPQHF. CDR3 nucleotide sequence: TGTGCCAGCAGTTACCGCTGGACAGCAGTAAATCAGCCCCAGCATTTT.

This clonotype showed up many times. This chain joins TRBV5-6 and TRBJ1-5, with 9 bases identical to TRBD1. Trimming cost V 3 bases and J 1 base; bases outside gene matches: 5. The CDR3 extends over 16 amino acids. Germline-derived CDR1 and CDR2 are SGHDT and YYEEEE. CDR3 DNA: TGTGCCAGCAGCTCTACAGGGGGCCGAAGCAATCAGCCCCAGCATTTT. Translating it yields CASSSTGGRSNQPQHF.

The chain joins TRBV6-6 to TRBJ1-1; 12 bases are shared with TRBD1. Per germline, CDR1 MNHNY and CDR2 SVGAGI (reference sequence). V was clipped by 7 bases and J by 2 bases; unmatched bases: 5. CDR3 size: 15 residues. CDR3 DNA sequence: TGTGCCAGCATTAGGGACAGGGGGCTAAACACTGAAGCTTTCTTT. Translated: CASIRDRGLNTEAFF.

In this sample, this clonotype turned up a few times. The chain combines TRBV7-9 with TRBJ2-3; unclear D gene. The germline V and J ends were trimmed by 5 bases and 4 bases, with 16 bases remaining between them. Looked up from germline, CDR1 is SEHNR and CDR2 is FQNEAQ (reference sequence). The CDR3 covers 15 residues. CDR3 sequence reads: CASSPDGNPADTQYF. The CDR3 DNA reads TGTGCCAGCAGCCCCGACGGAAATCCCGCAGATACGCAGTATTTT.

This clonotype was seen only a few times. In DNA, the CDR3 is TGTGCCAGCAGCGTAGAGTCTAGCGGGGGATCGAGGGAAGAGACCCAGTACTTC. The encoded protein is CASSVESSGGSREETQYF. V usage is TRBV9 and J usage is TRBJ2-5; 10 bases align to TRBD2. CDR3 size: 18 residues. Germline values: CDR1 SGDLS, CDR2 YYNGEE. The trim removed 0 bases at V and 3 bases at J, leaving 11 bases unmatched.

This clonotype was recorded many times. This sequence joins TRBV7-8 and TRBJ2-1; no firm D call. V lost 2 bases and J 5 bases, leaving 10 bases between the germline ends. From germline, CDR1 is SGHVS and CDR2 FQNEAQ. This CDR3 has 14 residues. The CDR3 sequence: CASSLLVLDNEQFF. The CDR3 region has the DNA TGTGCCAGCAGCTTATTAGTCCTAGACAATGAGCAGTTCTTC.

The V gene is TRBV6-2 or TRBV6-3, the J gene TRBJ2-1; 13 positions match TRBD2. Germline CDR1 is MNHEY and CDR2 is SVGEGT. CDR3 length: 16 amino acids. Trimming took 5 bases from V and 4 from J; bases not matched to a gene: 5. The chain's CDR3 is CASSDGLAGVYNEQFF. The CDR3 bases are TGTGCCAGCAGTGACGGACTAGCGGGGGTATACAATGAGCAGTTCTTC.

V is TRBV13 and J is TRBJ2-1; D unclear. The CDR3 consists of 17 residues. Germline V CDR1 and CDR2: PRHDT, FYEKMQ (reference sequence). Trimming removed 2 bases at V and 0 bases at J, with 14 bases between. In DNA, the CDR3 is TGTGCCAGCAGCTTAAGAGGCCGTAGGAGCTCCTACAATGAGCAGTTCTTC. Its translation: CASSLRGRRSSYNEQFF.

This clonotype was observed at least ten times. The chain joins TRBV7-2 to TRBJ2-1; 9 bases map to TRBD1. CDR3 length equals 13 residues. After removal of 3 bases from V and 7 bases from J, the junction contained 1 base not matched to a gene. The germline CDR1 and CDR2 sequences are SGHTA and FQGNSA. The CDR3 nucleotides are TGTGCCAGCAGCTTCGGGACAGGGAATGAGCAGTTCTTC. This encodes CASSFGTGNEQFF.

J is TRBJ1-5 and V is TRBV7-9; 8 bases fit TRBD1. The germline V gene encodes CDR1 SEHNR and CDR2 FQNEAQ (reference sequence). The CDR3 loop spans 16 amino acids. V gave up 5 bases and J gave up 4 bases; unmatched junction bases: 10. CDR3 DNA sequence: TGTGCCAGCAGCCCGAACGACAGGGGCGGTAATCAGCCCCAGCATTTT. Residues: CASSPNDRGGNQPQHF. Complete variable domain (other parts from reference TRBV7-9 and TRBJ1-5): DTGVSQNPRHKITKRGQNVTFRCDPISEHNRLYWYRQTLGQGPEFLTYFQNEAQLEKSRLLSDRFSAERPKGSFSTLEIQRTEQGDSAMYLCASSPNDRGGNQPQHFGDGTRLSIL.